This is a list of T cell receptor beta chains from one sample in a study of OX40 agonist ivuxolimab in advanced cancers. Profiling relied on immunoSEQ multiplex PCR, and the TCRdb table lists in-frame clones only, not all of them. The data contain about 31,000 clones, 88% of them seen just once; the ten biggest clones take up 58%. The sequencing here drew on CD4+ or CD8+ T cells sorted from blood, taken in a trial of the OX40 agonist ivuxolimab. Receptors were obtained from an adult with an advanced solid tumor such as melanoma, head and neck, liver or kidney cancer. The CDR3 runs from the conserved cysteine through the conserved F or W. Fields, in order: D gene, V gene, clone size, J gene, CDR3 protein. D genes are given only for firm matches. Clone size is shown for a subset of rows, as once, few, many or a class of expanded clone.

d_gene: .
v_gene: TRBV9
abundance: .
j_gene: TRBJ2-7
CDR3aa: CASSGEGHYEQYF

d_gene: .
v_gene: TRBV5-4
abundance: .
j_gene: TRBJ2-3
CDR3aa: CASSLVGGAYTDTQYF

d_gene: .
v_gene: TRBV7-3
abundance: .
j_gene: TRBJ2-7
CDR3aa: CASSLRASYEQYF

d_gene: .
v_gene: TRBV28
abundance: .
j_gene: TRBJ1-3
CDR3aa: CASGNLYSGNTIYF

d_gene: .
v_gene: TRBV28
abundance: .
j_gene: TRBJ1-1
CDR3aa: CASSWVGNTEAFF

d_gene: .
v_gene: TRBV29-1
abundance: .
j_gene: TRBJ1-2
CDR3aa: CSVGPGDGYTF

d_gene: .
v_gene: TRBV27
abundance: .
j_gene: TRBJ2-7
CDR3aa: CASSLIPGYEQYF

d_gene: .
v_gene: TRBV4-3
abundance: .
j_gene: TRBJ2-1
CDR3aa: CASSQDRAAYNEQFF

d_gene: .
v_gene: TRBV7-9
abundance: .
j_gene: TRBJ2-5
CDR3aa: CASSSQGAGEQYF

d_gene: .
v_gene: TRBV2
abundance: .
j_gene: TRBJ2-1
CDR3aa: CASRGVDPSSYNEQFF

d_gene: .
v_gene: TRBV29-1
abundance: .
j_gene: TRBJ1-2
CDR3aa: CSVVGNKGYTF

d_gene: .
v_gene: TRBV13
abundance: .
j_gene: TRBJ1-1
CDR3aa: CASSLVEGNPIAEAFF

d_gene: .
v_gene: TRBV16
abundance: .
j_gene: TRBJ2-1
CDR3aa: CASSGLPGPGLNEQFF

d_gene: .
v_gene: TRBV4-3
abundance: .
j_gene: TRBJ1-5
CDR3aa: CASSPGWVSNQPQHF

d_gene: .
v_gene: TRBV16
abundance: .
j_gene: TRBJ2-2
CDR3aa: CASSQSRTGRSGELFF

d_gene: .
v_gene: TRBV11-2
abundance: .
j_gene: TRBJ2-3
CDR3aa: CASSWVDTQYF

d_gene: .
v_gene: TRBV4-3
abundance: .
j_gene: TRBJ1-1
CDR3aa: CASSPTTESNTEAFF

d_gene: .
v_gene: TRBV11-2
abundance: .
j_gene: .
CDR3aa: CASRSRSSYEQYF

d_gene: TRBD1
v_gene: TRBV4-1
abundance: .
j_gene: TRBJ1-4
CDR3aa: CASSHPRDRGSAELFF

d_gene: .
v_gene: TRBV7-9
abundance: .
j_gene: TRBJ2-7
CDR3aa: CASSLGTDEQYF

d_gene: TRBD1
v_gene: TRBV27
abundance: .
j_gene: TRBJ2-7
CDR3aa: CASSFDRGSYEQYF

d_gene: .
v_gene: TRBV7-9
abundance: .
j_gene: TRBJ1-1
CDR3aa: CASSLVESVFF

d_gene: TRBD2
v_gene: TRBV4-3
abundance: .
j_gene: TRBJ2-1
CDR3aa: CASSHSLSGGSSYNEQFF

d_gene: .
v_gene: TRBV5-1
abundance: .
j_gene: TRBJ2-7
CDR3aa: CATHSHPGDYEQYF

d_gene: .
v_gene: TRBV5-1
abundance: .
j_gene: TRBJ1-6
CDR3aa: CASSLTGSDNSPLHF

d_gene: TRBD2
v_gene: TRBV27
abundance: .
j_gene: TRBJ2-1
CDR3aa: CASSLLADYNEQFF

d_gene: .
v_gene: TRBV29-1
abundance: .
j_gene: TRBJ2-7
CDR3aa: CSVEGQTGSSSYEQYF

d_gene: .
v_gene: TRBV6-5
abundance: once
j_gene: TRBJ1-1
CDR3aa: CASNGWSEAFF

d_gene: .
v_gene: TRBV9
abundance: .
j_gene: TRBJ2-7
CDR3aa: CASSVGHPHYEQYF

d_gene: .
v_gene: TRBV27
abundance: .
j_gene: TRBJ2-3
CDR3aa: CASSFRVVSGPDTQYF

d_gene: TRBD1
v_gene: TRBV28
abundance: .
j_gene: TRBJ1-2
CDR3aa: CASSLLGWTGLDF